This entry is about one TCR beta chain. Using immunoSEQ multiplex PCR, the repertoire was profiled, and TCRdb retains in-frame clones only, with some absent. Found here are a few hundred thousand clones, 85% of them singletons; the top ten hold approximately 3.7%. The data were taken from a study of blood T cell repertoires in COVID-19. Turning to the study itself: Researchers got acute and convalescent COVID-19 samples from the United States, Italy and Spain. PBMCs, B-cell-depleted T cells, or T cells were the source of the cDNA or gDNA that made up the material.

The CDR3 runs to 17 residues. V was pared by 2 bases and J by 5 bases, with 12 bases of the junction left unmatched. CDR1 and CDR2 (germline): SNHLY, FYNNEI. The V and J genes are TRBV2 and TRBJ1-5; 7 bases match TRBD1. The specimen sequenced was peripheral blood. This TCR was recovered from a woman in her late teens or twenties with acute or convalescent COVID-19. The CDR3 loop reads CASSETPDRASYQPQHF. Here the CDR3 DNA reads TGTGCCAGCAGTGAAACCCCAGACAGGGCGAGTTATCAGCCCCAGCATTTT.